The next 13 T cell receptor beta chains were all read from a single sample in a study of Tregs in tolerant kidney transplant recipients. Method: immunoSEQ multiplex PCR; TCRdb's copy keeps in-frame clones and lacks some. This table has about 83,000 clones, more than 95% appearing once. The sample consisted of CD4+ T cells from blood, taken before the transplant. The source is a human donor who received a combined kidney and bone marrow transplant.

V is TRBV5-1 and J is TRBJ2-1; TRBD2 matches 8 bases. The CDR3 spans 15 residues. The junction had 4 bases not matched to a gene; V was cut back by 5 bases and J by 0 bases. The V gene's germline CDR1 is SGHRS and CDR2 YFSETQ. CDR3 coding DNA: TGCGCCAGCAGTAGTAGCGGGGTCTCCTACAATGAGCAGTTCTTC. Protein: CASSSSGVSYNEQFF.

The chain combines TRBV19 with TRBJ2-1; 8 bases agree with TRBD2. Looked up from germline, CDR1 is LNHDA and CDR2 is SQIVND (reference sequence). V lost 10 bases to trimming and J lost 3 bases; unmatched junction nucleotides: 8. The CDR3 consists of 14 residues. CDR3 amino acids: CATKSGGSYNEQFF. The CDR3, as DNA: TGTGCCACTAAAAGCGGGGGTAGCTACAATGAGCAGTTCTTC.

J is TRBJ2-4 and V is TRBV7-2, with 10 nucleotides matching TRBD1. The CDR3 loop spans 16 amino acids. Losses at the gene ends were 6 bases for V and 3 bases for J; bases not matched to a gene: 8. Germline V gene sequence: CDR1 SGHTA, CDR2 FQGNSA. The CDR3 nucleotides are TGTGCCAGCAGGACAGGGGGCGCATCAGTCAAAAACATTCAGTACTTC. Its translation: CASRTGGASVKNIQYF.

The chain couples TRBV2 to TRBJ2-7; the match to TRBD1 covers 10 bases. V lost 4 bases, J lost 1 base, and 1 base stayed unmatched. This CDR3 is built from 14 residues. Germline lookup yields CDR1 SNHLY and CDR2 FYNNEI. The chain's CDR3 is CASSGQGASYEQYF. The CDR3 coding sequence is TGTGCCAGCAGTGGACAGGGGGCTTCCTACGAGCAGTACTTC. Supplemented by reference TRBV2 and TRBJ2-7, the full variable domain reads EPEVTQTPSHQVTQMGQEVILRCVPISNHLYFYWYRQILGQKVEFLVSFYNNEISEKSEIFDDQFSVERPDGSNFTLKIRSTKLEDSAMYFCASSGQGASYEQYFGPGTRLTVT.

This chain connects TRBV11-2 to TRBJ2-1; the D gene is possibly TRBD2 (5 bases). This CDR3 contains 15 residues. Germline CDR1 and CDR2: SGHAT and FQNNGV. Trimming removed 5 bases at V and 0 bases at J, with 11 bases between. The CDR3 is CASSPDWSSYNEQFF. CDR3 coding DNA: TGTGCCAGCAGCCCGGACTGGAGCTCCTACAATGAGCAGTTCTTC.

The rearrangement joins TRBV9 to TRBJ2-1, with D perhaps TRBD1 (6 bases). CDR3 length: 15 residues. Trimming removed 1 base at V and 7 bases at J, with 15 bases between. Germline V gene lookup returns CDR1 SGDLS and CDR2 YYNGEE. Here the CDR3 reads CASSVSGSRGNEQFF. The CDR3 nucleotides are TGTGCCAGCAGCGTATCCGGGTCGAGGGGGAATGAGCAGTTCTTC. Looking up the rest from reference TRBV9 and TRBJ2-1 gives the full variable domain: DSGVTQTPKHLITATGQRVTLRCSPRSGDLSVYWYQQSLDQGLQFLIQYYNGEERAKGNILERFSAQQFPDLHSELNLSSLELGDSALYFCASSVSGSRGNEQFFGPGTRLTVL.

The CDR3 nucleotides are TGCAGCGTTGAACCTCGCCGGGGGGCCAACGTCCTGACTTTC. This sequence encodes CSVEPRRGANVLTF. The chain recombines TRBV29-1 with TRBJ2-6; D is uncertain. CDR3 length: 14 residues. CDR1 SQVTM and CDR2 ANQGSEA come from the germline V gene. V shed 2 bases and J shed 4 bases, with 9 bases lying between them.

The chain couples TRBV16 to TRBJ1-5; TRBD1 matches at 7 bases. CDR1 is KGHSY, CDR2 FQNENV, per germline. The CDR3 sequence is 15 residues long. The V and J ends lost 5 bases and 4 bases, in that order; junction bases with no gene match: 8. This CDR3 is CASSGGQAQNQPQHF. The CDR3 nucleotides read TGTGCCAGCAGCGGAGGACAGGCACAAAATCAGCCCCAGCATTTT.

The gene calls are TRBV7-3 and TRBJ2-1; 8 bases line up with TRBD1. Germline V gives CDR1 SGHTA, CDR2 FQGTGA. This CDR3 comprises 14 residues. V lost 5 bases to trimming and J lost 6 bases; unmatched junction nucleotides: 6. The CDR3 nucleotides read TGTGCCAGCAGCCCAAAGGGACAGGTCAATGAGCAGTTCTTC. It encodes CASSPKGQVNEQFF.

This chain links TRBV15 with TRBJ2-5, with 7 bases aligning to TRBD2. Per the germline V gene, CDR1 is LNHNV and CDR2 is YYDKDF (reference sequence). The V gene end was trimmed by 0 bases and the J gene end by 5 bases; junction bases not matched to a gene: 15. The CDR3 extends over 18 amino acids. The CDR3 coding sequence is TGTGCCACCAGCAGAGATCTTGTCGGGGGAGGGGAGGGGGAGACCCAGTACTTC. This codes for CATSRDLVGGGEGETQYF.

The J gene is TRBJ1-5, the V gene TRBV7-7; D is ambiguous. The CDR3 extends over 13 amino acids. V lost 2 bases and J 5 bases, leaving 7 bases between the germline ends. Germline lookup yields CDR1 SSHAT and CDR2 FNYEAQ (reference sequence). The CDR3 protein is CASSLSVDQPQHF. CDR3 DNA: TGTGCCAGCAGCTTATCGGTGGATCAGCCCCAGCATTTT.

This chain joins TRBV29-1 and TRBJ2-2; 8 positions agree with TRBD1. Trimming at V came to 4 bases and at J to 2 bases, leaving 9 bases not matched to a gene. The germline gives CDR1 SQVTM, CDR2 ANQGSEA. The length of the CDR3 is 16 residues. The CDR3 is CSVGVLDRENTGELFF. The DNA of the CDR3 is TGCAGCGTTGGAGTTTTGGACAGGGAAAACACCGGGGAGCTGTTTTTT.

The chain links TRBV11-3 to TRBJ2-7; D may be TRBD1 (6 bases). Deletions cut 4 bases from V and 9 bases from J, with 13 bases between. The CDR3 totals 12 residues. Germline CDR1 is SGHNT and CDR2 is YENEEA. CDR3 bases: TGTGCCAGCAGCTCAAGGTGGGGGCGGCAGTACTTC. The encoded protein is CASSSRWGRQYF.